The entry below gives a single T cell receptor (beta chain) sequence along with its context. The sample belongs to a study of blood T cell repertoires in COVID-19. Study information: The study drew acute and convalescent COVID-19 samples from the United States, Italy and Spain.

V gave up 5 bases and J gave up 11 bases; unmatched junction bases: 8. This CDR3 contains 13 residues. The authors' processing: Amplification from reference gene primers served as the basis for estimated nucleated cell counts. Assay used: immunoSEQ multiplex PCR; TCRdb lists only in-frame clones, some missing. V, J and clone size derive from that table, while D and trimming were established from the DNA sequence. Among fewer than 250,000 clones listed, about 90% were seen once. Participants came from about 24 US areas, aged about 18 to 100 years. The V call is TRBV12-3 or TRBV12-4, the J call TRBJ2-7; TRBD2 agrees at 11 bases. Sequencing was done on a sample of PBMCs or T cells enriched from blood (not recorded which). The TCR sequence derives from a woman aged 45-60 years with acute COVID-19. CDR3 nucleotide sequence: TGTGCCAGCAGTCCCCAAACTAGCGGGAGTGAGTACTTC. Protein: CASSPQTSGSEYF.